The 4 T cell receptor beta chains below were found in one sample sequenced in a study of T cell clonotyping in hematopoietic cell transplantation. Sequenced by immunoSEQ multiplex PCR; TCRdb stores in-frame clones only, minus some. The sample shows several thousand clones, 95% to 98% of them seen only once. Time point defined: recipient sample about 28 days before transplant, after cytoreduction. Sequenced material: peripheral blood mononuclear cells, taken before stem cell transplant. All receptors come from a man aged 65 to 79 with acute myeloid leukemia. Some clones in this sample may be carry-over from other donors' samples.

V usage is TRBV6-1 and J usage is TRBJ1-6; no reliable D call. Per germline, CDR1 MNHNS and CDR2 SASEGT. V shed 5 bases and J shed 9 bases, with 14 bases lying between them. This CDR3 comprises 14 residues. The CDR3 here is CASSISRLVSPLHF. For the CDR3, the DNA is TGTGCCAGCAGTATTTCCAGATTGGTTTCACCCCTCCACTTT.

The gene calls are TRBV7-6 and TRBJ1-1; D unclear. The V end was cut by 0 bases, the J end by 0 bases, with 2 bases between. Germline assignment: CDR1 SGHVS and CDR2 FNYEAQ. The CDR3 loop spans 13 amino acids. This CDR3 is CASSLAMNTEAFF. CDR3 coding DNA: TGTGCCAGCAGCTTAGCGATGAACACTGAAGCTTTCTTT. The variable domain in full, with the rest retrieved from reference TRBV7-6 and TRBJ1-1, is GAGVSQSPRYKVTKRGQDVALRCDPISGHVSLYWYRQALGQGPEFLTYFNYEAQQDKSGLPNDRFSAERPEGSISTLTIQRTEQRDSAMYRCASSLAMNTEAFFGQGTRLTVV.

The genes are TRBV29-1 and TRBJ1-1, with 10 bases identical to TRBD1. The CDR3 spans 16 residues. Germline-derived CDR1 and CDR2 are SQVTM and ANQGSEA. Germline trimming cut 5 bases from V and 3 bases from J; bases unmatched to any gene: 12. The CDR3 sequence: CSVTTGGAGVDTEAFF. The CDR3 DNA is TGCAGCGTTACGACAGGGGGCGCGGGGGTGGACACTGAAGCTTTCTTT.

V is TRBV7-9 and J is TRBJ2-6; D uncertain. The V gene's germline CDR1 is SEHNR and CDR2 FQNEAQ (reference sequence). This CDR3 comprises 15 residues. The germline V and J ends were trimmed by 5 bases and 0 bases, with 8 bases remaining between them. CDR3 sequence reads: CASSPQASGANVLTF. For the CDR3, the DNA is TGTGCCAGCAGCCCTCAGGCCTCTGGGGCCAACGTCCTGACTTTC. Full variable domain (rest looked up from reference TRBV7-9 and TRBJ2-6): DTGVSQNPRHKITKRGQNVTFRCDPISEHNRLYWYRQTLGQGPEFLTYFQNEAQLEKSRLLSDRFSAERPKGSFSTLEIQRTEQGDSAMYLCASSPQASGANVLTFGAGSRLTVL.